The clone carrying this T cell receptor (beta chain) was observed a single time. The data belong to a study of technical replicates of blood from several donors. Sequenced by immunoSEQ multiplex PCR; TCRdb stores in-frame clones only, minus some. The table records 75,000 to 90,000 clones, over 90% of them present only once. The sample was T cells isolated from PBMCs. The TCR originated in a human donor in good health.

The CDR3 reads CASSLTGTYEQYF. As DNA, the CDR3 is TGTGCCAGCAGTCTGACGGGTACCTACGAGCAGTACTTC. The chain couples TRBV6-5 to TRBJ2-7, with D hard to call. The V end lost 5 bases, the J end lost 2 bases, and 10 bases lay between the germline ends. The CDR3 spans 13 residues. Germline CDR1 reads MNHEY; CDR2 reads SVGAGI.